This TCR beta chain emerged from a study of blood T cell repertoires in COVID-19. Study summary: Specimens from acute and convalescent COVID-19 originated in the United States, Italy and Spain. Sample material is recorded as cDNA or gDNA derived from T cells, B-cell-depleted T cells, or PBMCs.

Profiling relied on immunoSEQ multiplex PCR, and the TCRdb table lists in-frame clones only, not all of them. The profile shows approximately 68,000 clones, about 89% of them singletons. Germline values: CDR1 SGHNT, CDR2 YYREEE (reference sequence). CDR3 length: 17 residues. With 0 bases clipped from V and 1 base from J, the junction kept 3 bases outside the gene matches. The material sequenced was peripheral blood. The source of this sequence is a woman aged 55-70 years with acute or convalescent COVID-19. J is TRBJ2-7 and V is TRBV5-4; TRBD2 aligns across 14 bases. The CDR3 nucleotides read TGTGCCAGCAGCTTGGGACTAGCGGGGGGGGTATCCTACGAGCAGTACTTC. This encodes CASSLGLAGGVSYEQYF.